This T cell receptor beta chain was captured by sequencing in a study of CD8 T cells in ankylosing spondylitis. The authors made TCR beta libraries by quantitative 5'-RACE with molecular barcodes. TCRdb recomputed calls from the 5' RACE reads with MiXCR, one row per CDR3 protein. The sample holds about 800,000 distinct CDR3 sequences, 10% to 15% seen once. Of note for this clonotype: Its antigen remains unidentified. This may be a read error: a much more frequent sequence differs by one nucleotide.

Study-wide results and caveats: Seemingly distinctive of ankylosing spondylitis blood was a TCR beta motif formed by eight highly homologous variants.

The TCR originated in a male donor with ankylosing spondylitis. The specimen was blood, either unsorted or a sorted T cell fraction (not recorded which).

This chain's CDR3 is CVSSLEAGSGSNEQFF. The CDR3 DNA is TGTGTTAGCAGCTTAGAAGCCGGGTCTGGGAGCAATGAGCAGTTCTTC. The chain carries TRBV7-7 and TRBJ2-1; D possibly corresponds to TRBD2 (5 bases). In germline, CDR1 is SSHAT, CDR2 FNYEAQ (reference sequence). The CDR3 runs 16 residues.